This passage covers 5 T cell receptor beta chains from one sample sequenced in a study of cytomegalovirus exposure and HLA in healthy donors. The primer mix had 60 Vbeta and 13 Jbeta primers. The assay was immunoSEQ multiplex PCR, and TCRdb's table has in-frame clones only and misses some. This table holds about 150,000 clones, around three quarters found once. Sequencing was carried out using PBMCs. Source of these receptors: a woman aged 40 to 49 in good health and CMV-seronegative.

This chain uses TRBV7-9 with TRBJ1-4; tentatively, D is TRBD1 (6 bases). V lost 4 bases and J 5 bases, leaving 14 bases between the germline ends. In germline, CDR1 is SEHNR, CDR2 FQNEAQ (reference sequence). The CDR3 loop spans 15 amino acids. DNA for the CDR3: TGTGCCAGCAGCTACAGGGAAAAGGCCAATGAAAAACTGTTTTTT. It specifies CASSYREKANEKLFF.

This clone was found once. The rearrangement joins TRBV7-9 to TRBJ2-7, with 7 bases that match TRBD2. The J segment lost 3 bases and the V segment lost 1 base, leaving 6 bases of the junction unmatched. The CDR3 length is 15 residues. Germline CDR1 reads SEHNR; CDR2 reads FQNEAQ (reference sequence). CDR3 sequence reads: CASSLGLAAVYEQYF. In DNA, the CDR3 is TGTGCCAGCAGCTTAGGCCTAGCGGCCGTCTACGAGCAGTACTTC.

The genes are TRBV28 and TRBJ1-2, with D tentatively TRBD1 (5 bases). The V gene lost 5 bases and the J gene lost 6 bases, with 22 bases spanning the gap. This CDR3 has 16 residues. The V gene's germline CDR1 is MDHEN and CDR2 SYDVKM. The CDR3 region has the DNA TGTGCCAGCAGTACCCCGGACATACCACCGGCAAATGGCTACACCTTC. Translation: CASSTPDIPPANGYTF.

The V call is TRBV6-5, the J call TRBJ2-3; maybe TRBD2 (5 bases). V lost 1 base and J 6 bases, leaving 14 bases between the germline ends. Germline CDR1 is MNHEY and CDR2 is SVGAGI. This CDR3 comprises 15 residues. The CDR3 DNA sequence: TGTGCCAGCAGTTACTTACTAGAAACAGTGGATACGCAGTATTTT. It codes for CASSYLLETVDTQYF.

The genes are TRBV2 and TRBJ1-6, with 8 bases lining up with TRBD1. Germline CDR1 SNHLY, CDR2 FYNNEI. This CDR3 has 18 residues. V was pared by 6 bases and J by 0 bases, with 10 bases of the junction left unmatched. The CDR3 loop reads CASRTGEPSSSYNSPLHF. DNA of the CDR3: TGTGCCAGCAGGACAGGGGAGCCCTCAAGCTCCTATAATTCACCCCTCCACTTT.